The rows below give T cell receptor beta chains drawn from one sample of a study of Graves' ophthalmopathy and Graves' hyperthyroidism. MiXCR, run by TCRdb on the multiplex PCR reads, gives a single entry per CDR3 protein. The profile shows over a million distinct CDR3 sequences, less than 45% of them singletons. Sequenced: peripheral blood or thyroid tissue (not recorded which). Source of these receptors: an adult man with Graves' hyperthyroidism. CDR3s include the opening cysteine and the closing phenylalanine or tryptophan. Fields, in order: D gene, clone size, J gene, V gene, CDR3 protein, CDR3 DNA. D genes are given only for firm matches. Clone size is stated in some rows and not others, as once, few, many or a class when expanded.

NA	NA	TRBJ1-1	TRBV14	CASSQEQSNTEAFF	TGTGCCAGCAGCCAAGAACAGTCGAACACTGAAGCTTTCTTT
TRBD1	few	TRBJ2-7	TRBV7-2	CASSSRDREGSEQYF	TGTGCCAGCAGCTCCCGGGACAGGGAGGGAAGCGAGCAGTACTTC
NA	NA	TRBJ1-4	TRBV6-6	CASRLLGGDEKLFF	TGTGCCAGCAGGCTCCTAGGCGGTGATGAAAAACTGTTTTTT
NA	NA	TRBJ2-5	TRBV6-2/TRBV6-3	CASRDIVETQYF	TGTGCCAGCAGAGATATTGTAGAGACCCAGTACTTC
NA	many	TRBJ1-3	TRBV11-2	CASSLTNSGNTIYF	TGTGCCAGCAGCTTGACTAACTCTGGAAACACCATATATTTT
NA	NA	TRBJ2-7	TRBV5-1	CASRAGSSHEQYF	TGCGCCAGCCGCGCCGGGAGTAGCCACGAGCAGTACTTC
NA	many	TRBJ2-5	TRBV11-2	CASSLEIRGGRVGGTQYF	TGTGCCAGCAGCTTAGAGATTAGGGGCGGCCGGGTTGGGGGGACCCAGTACTTC
NA	many	TRBJ1-1	TRBV2	CASSDWNTEAFF	TGTGCCAGCAGTGATTGGAACACTGAAGCTTTCTTT
TRBD2	NA	TRBJ2-2	TRBV11-2	CASSLGTSSGGLFF	TGTGCCAGCAGCTTAGGAACATCTAGCGGGGGGCTGTTTTTT
NA	few	TRBJ1-2	TRBV3-1	CASSQGWANYGYTF	TGTGCCAGCAGCCAAGGTTGGGCTAACTATGGCTACACCTTC
TRBD1	NA	TRBJ1-1	TRBV6-1	CASSTIRQGDTEAFF	TGTGCCAGCTCTACGATTCGACAGGGAGACACTGAAGCTTTCTTT
NA	many	TRBJ2-5	TRBV12-3/TRBV12-4	CASSRTDRSETQYF	TGTGCCAGCAGCCGCACCGACAGGTCAGAGACCCAGTACTTC
NA	NA	TRBJ2-3	TRBV24-1	CATSDPKTRGLDTQYF	TGTGCCACCAGTGACCCCAAGACTAGAGGACTAGATACGCAGTATTTT
NA	NA	TRBJ1-3	TRBV29-1	CSVVGGHSGNTIYF	TGCAGCGTTGTGGGCGGACATTCGGGAAACACCATATATTTT
NA	many	TRBJ2-5	TRBV6-2/TRBV6-3	CASSSPNEWTQYF	TGTGCCAGCAGTTCGCCAAACGAGTGGACCCAGTACTTC
NA	NA	TRBJ1-1	TRBV4-3	CASSQQGFPSTEAFF	TGCGCCAGCAGCCAACAGGGGTTCCCTTCCACTGAAGCTTTCTTT
NA	many	TRBJ1-2	TRBV7-2	CASSFAGPYGYTF	TGTGCCAGCAGCTTTGCAGGGCCCTATGGCTACACCTTC
NA	many	TRBJ2-5	TRBV4-1	CASSQEQGQETQYF	TGCGCCAGCAGCCAAGAACAGGGTCAAGAGACCCAGTACTTC
NA	few	TRBJ1-1	TRBV15	CATSRPAGTGNTEAFF	TGTGCCACCAGCAGACCCGCAGGGACGGGGAACACTGAAGCTTTCTTT
NA	NA	TRBJ2-3	TRBV2	CASNGWQYTDTQYF	TGTGCCAGCAATGGTTGGCAGTACACAGATACGCAGTATTTT
NA	few	TRBJ2-5	TRBV7-2	CASSLKGSTKTQYF	TGTGCCAGCAGCTTAAAGGGGAGTACGAAGACCCAGTACTTC
NA	many	TRBJ2-5	TRBV14	CASSQDLSQETQYF	TGTGCCAGCAGCCAAGACTTATCTCAAGAGACCCAGTACTTC
NA	NA	TRBJ1-2	TRBV10-3	CASSPPGPGTANYGYTF	TGTGCCAGCTCACCACCTGGACCGGGGACGGCTAACTATGGCTACACCTTC
TRBD1	many	TRBJ1-1	TRBV4-3	CASSAGQGFTEAFF	TGCGCCAGCAGCGCGGGACAGGGTTTCACTGAAGCTTTCTTT
NA	NA	TRBJ2-2	TRBV10-3	CAGSYGYNTGELFF	TGTGCCGGCAGTTACGGGTATAACACCGGGGAGCTGTTTTTT
NA	few	TRBJ1-2	TRBV30	CAWSLGDTPYGYTF	TGTGCCTGGAGTTTGGGGGATACTCCCTATGGCTACACCTTC
TRBD1	NA	TRBJ1-1	TRBV5-1	CASRRGTGDTNTEAFF	TGCGCCAGCAGACGGGGGACAGGCGATACGAACACTGAAGCTTTCTTT
TRBD1	NA	TRBJ1-3	TRBV9	CASSPRDRAHSGNTIYF	TGTGCCAGCAGCCCCCGGGACAGGGCGCACTCTGGAAACACCATATATTTT
NA	NA	TRBJ2-7	TRBV12-3/TRBV12-4	CASSLRGYEQCF	TGTGCCAGCAGTTTACGGGGGTACGAGCAGTGCTTC
NA	NA	TRBJ1-1	TRBV5-1	CASSLAPGRVTEAFF	TGCGCCAGCAGCTTGGCCCCTGGGAGGGTCACTGAAGCTTTCTTT
NA	NA	TRBJ2-5	TRBV7-2	CASSSDRSYNEQYF	TGTGCCAGCAGCTCAGACAGGTCCTACAATGAGCAGTACTTC
NA	few	TRBJ2-7	TRBV4-1	CASSQELIQNSHSYEQYF	TGCGCCAGCAGCCAAGAACTGATTCAGAATTCTCACTCCTACGAGCAGTACTTC
TRBD1	few	TRBJ1-2	TRBV4-3	CASSQATGGQPVF	TGCGCCAGCAGCCAAGCCACGGGGGGACAGCCAGTCTTC
NA	NA	TRBJ2-7	TRBV13	CASSLGRTEKNEQYF	TGTGCCAGCAGCTTAGGGAGGACAGAAAAGAACGAGCAGTACTTC
NA	NA	TRBJ2-5	TRBV20-1	CSARGGTEETQYF	TGCAGTGCTAGAGGTGGCACTGAAGAGACCCAGTACTTC
NA	many	TRBJ1-2	TRBV7-9	CASSFAPEDYGYTF	TGTGCCAGCAGCTTTGCGCCAGAAGACTATGGCTACACCTTC
TRBD1	NA	TRBJ2-7	TRBV7-8	CASLALTGSYEQYF	TGTGCCAGCTTGGCCCTGACAGGGTCCTACGAGCAGTACTTC
NA	many	TRBJ1-2	TRBV29-1	CSVGDPGYTF	TGCAGCGTTGGGGATCCTGGCTACACCTTC
NA	many	TRBJ1-5	TRBV20-1	CSARDTGGSNQPQHF	TGCAGTGCTAGGGACACGGGGGGTAGCAATCAGCCCCAGCATTTT
TRBD1	NA	TRBJ2-5	TRBV7-9	CASSLPGTGANQETQYF	TGTGCCAGCAGCCTGCCCGGGACAGGGGCAAACCAAGAGACCCAGTACTTC
NA	NA	TRBJ2-7	TRBV4-2	CASSLKGRDLSYEQYF	TGTGCCAGCAGCCTAAAGGGCCGGGACTTATCCTACGAGCAGTACTTC
NA	many	TRBJ1-1	TRBV20-1	CSASQGGPNTEAFF	TGCAGTGCTAGCCAAGGGGGTCCGAACACTGAAGCTTTCTTT
TRBD2	few	TRBJ2-7	TRBV9	CASSVGLAEYEQYF	TGTGCCAGCAGCGTTGGTCTAGCGGAATACGAGCAGTACTTC
TRBD2	few	TRBJ2-3	TRBV29-1	CSVTSVRSTDTQYF	TGCAGCGTGACTAGCGTACGAAGCACAGATACGCAGTATTTT
NA	NA	TRBJ2-5	TRBV11-1	CASSPGRGAKETQYF	TGTGCCAGCAGCCCGGGTCGGGGGGCTAAGGAGACCCAGTACTTC
TRBD1	NA	TRBJ1-6	TRBV25-1	CASTGGNSPLHF	TGTGCTAGCACAGGGGGAAATTCACCCCTCCACTTT
TRBD2	few	TRBJ2-7	TRBV20-1	CSAGGMKRESEQYF	TGCAGTGCTGGGGGTATGAAGCGGGAGAGCGAGCAGTACTTC
TRBD1	NA	TRBJ2-7	TRBV7-9	CAWTAGGLEPYEQYF	TGTGCCTGGACCGCAGGGGGTCTCGAGCCCTACGAGCAGTACTTC
NA	few	TRBJ1-6	TRBV10-2	CASSAPGQLNSPLHF	TGCGCCAGCAGTGCCCCGGGACAACTAAATTCACCCCTCCACTTT
NA	many	TRBJ2-5	TRBV7-9	CASSLVTGLRAQYF	TGTGCCAGCAGCTTAGTTACAGGGCTTCGGGCCCAGTACTTC
NA	many	TRBJ2-7	TRBV20-1	CSARGRRGHLSGEQYF	TGCAGTGCTAGAGGCCGCAGGGGACATCTGTCTGGGGAGCAGTACTTC
NA	many	TRBJ1-4	TRBV14	CASSQGRVTNEKLFF	TGTGCCAGCAGCCAAGGCCGTGTCACTAATGAAAAACTGTTTTTT
NA	NA	TRBJ2-5	TRBV5-6	CASSFLQGKFSQETQYF	TGTGCCAGCAGCTTCCTACAGGGAAAGTTTAGCCAAGAGACCCAGTACTTC